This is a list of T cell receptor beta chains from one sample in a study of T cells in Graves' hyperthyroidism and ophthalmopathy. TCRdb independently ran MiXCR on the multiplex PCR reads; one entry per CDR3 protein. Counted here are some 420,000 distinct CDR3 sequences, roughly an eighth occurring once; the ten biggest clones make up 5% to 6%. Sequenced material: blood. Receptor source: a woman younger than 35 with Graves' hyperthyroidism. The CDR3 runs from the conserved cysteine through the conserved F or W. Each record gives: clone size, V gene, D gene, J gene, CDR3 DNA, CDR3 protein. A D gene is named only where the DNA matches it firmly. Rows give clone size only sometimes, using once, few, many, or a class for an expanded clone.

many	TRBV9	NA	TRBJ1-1	TGTGCCAGCAGCGAGAATCAGGGGTCCGCCACTGAAGCTTTCTTT	CASSENQGSATEAFF
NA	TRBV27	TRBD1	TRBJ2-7	TGTGCCAGCAGCCTTGAACCCGGACAGGGTTATGGTAACGAGCAGTACTTC	CASSLEPGQGYGNEQYF
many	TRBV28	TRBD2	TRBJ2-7	TGTGCCAGCAGCGGGGACTATCACCCCTACGAGCAGTACTTC	CASSGDYHPYEQYF
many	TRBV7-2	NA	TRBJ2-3	TGTGCCAGCGGCCGGGGTGGGGCAGGGGTGGCAGATACGCAGTATTTT	CASGRGGAGVADTQYF
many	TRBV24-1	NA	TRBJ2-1	TGTGCCACCAGTGACCCGGGACCGGCGGGTGAGCAGTTCTTC	CATSDPGPAGEQFF
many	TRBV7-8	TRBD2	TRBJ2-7	TGTGCCAGCAGCTCCTGGGCCCTAGCGGGAGTCGGCGAGCAGTACTTC	CASSSWALAGVGEQYF
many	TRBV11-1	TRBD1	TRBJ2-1	TGTGCCAGCAGCACCGGGACAGGGACCAATGAGCAGTTCTTC	CASSTGTGTNEQFF
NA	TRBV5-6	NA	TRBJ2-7	TGTGCCAGCAGCGAGGGACGGTGGTACGAGCAGTACTTC	CASSEGRWYEQYF
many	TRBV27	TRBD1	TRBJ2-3	TGTGCCAGCAGTTTAATTGAGGACAGGGGAGGACCAGATACGCAGTATTTT	CASSLIEDRGGPDTQYF
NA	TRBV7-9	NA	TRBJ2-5	TGTGCCAGCAGCTTAGCCTTGGGGAAAGGAGAGACCCAGTACTTC	CASSLALGKGETQYF
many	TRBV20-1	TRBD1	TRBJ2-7	TGCAGTGCAGAATTGGGGGACAGGGGGTACGAGCAGTACTTC	CSAELGDRGYEQYF
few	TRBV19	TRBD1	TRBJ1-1	TGTGCCAGTAGTCTGAGGACAGGGATAGACACTGAAGCTTTCTTT	CASSLRTGIDTEAFF
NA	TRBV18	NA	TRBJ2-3	TGTGCCAGCTCAACCTTACAGGTTTCAGTCACAGATACGCAGTATTTT	CASSTLQVSVTDTQYF
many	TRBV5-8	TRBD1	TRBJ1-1	TGTGCCAGCAGCTCACGACAGGGCTCCACTGAAGCTTTCTTT	CASSSRQGSTEAFF
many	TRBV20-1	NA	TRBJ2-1	TGCAGTGCTAGAGATCTGAAGCCCAGCTCCTACAATGAGCAGTTCTTC	CSARDLKPSSYNEQFF
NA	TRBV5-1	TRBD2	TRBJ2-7	TGCGCCAGCAGCTTTTGGTCGGGAGGGAACTACGAGCAGTACTTC	CASSFWSGGNYEQYF
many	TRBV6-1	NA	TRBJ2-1	TGTGCCAGCAGGGACGAAATAGCACCTAAAAATGAGCAGTTCTTC	CASRDEIAPKNEQFF
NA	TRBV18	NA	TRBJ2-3	TGTGCCAGCTCACGACCCCAAGCAGACACAGATACGCAGTATTTT	CASSRPQADTDTQYF
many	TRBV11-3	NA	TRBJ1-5	TGTGCCAGCAGCCCGTCCGCGGGGGCGGGTCAGCCCCAGCATTTT	CASSPSAGAGQPQHF
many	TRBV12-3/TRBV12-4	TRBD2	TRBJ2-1	TGTGCCAGCAGGCTAGCGGGGTCCTACAATGAGCAGTTCTTC	CASRLAGSYNEQFF
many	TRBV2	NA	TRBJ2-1	TGTGCCAGGGCCCTCCAGGGCTCCCGCTACAATGAGCAGTTCTTC	CARALQGSRYNEQFF
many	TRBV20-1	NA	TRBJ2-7	TGCAGTGCTAGGCAGGGGAGCTCCTACGAGCAGTACTTC	CSARQGSSYEQYF
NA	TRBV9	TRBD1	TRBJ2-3	TGTGCCAGCAGCGTAGGTGGCAGGGGGCTTGCAGATACGCAGTATTTT	CASSVGGRGLADTQYF
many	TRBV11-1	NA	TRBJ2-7	TGTGCCAGCAGCTTACTGGTTAGCTCCTACGAGCAGTACTTC	CASSLLVSSYEQYF
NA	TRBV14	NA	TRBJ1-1	TGTGCCAGCAGCCAAGTAGGGGGGCTGAACACTGAAGCTTTCTTT	CASSQVGGLNTEAFF
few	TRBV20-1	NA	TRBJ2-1	TGCAGTGCTCGCCCAAGACCAACTAGTAACCCCTACAATGAGCAGTTCTTC	CSARPRPTSNPYNEQFF
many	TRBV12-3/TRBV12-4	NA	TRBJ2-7	TGTGCCAGCAGCAACCTGACGGTCTGGGACGAGCAGTACTTC	CASSNLTVWDEQYF
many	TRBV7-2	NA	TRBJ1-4	TGTGCCAGCAGCTTATCAGGAGTGACGGAAAAACTGTTTTTT	CASSLSGVTEKLFF
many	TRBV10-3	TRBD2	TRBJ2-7	TGTGCCATCAGTGAGTCCTGGACTAGTTCTGGTGAGCAGTACTTC	CAISESWTSSGEQYF
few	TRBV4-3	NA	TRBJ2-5	TGCGCCAGCAGCCAACGAGGAGTAGAGACCCAGTACTTC	CASSQRGVETQYF
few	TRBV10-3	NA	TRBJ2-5	TGTGCCATCAGATCCCTAGAGACCCAGTACTTC	CAIRSLETQYF
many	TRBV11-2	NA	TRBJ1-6	TGTGCCAGCAGCTTAGGATGGGGAGGTTCACCCCTCCACTTT	CASSLGWGGSPLHF
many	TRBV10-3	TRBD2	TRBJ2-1	TGTGCCATCAAGACTAGCGGGAGGAAGTCCTACAATGAGCAGTTCTTC	CAIKTSGRKSYNEQFF
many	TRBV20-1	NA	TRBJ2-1	TGCAGTGCTAGTGTTGCGGACAGCTACAATGAGCAGTTCTTC	CSASVADSYNEQFF
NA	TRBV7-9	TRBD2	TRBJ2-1	TGTGCCAGCAACCCCCGACTAGCGGGTATCAATGAGCAGTTCTTC	CASNPRLAGINEQFF
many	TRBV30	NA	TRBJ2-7	TGTGCCTGGATCGAACAGGGATTTGCCTACGAGCAGTACTTC	CAWIEQGFAYEQYF
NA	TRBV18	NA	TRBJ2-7	TGTGCCAGCTCCACTAGGTCCACCTCCTACGAGCAGTACTTC	CASSTRSTSYEQYF
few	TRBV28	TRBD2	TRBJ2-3	TGTGCCAGCAGTACCACCCCGGGAGGGCCGAGAGATACGCAGTATTTT	CASSTTPGGPRDTQYF
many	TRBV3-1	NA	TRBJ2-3	TGTGCCAGCAGCCAAGGTCTAGCTACAGATACGCAGTATTTT	CASSQGLATDTQYF
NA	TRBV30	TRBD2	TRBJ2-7	TGTGCCTGGAAGAAGGGACTACTCTACGAGCAGTACTTC	CAWKKGLLYEQYF
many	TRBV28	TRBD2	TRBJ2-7	TGTGCCAGCAGCCGGGCGGGGGAAGGGCTCTGCGAGCAGTACTTC	CASSRAGEGLCEQYF
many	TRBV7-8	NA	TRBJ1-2	TGTGCCAGCAGCTTACATTCGTTAGACTATGGCTACACCTTC	CASSLHSLDYGYTF
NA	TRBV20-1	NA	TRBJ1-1	TGCAGTGCTAGGGGGGGGGGGCGGAACACTGAAGCTTTCTTT	CSARGGGRNTEAFF
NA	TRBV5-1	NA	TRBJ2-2	TGCGCCAGCAGCTTGTCGGGGCAGGGTGGCACCGGGGAGCTGTTTTTT	CASSLSGQGGTGELFF
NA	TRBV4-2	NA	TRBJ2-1	TGTGCCAGCAGCACAGAAGCCCCGGACAGATACAATGAGCAGTTCTTC	CASSTEAPDRYNEQFF